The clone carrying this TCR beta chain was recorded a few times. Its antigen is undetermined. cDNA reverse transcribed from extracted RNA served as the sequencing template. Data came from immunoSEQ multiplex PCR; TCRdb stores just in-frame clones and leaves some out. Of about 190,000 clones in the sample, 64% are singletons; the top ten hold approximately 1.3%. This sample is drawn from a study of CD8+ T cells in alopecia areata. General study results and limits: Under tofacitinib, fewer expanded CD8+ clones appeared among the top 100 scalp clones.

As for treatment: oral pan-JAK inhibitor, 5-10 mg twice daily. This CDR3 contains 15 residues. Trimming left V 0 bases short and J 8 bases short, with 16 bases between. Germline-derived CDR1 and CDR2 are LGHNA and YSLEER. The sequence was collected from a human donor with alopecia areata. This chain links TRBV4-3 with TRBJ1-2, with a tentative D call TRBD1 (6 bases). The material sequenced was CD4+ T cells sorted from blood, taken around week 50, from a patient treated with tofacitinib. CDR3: CASSQDNYRVVGYTF. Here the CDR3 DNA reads TGCGCCAGCAGCCAAGATAATTACAGGGTTGTGGGCTACACCTTC.